These 28 T cell receptor beta chains originate from one sample sequenced in a study of blood T cell repertoires in COVID-19. Generated by immunoSEQ multiplex PCR, the TCRdb table keeps only in-frame clones and is missing some. The sample contains about 210,000 clones, 75% to 85% of which appear only once. The material sequenced was peripheral blood. The source of these receptors is a man aged 40-49 years who had recovered from COVID-19.

This clone has just a few counts. The chain couples TRBV7-6 to TRBJ2-5; D perhaps matches TRBD2 (5 bases). V was clipped by 1 base and J by 1 base, with 13 bases between them. CDR1 SGHVS and CDR2 FNYEAQ come from the germline V gene. This CDR3 has 16 residues. CDR3 protein: CASSLVAVGSQETQYF. The CDR3 DNA reads TGTGCCAGCAGCTTAGTGGCGGTAGGGAGCCAAGAGACCCAGTACTTC.

This chain links TRBV5-1 with TRBJ1-1; 7 nucleotides line up with TRBD1. V lost 4 bases and J lost 3; bases outside the gene matches: 9. The CDR3 covers 15 residues. Per the germline V gene, CDR1 is SGHRS and CDR2 is YFSETQ. The CDR3 DNA follows: TGCGCCAGCAGCCCCAGGACAGGAGGGGACACTGAAGCTTTCTTT. Amino acids: CASSPRTGGDTEAFF.

The chain's CDR3 is CASSIGQGSVTDTQYF. In DNA, the CDR3 is TGTGCCAGCAGCATAGGACAGGGGTCAGTCACAGATACGCAGTATTTT. This chain links TRBV7-9 with TRBJ2-3; 9 bases are a match to TRBD1. The ends lost 5 bases at V and 2 bases at J; junction bases unmatched: 8. The CDR3 loop spans 16 amino acids. The germline V gene encodes CDR1 SEHNR and CDR2 FQNEAQ (reference sequence).

This clone turned up a few times. The chain carries TRBV2 and TRBJ2-1; D is perhaps TRBD2 (6 bases). The CDR3 sequence is 15 residues long. Looked up from germline, CDR1 is SNHLY and CDR2 is FYNNEI. The ends were cut back, 3 bases at V and 7 bases at J, with 16 bases in the middle. The CDR3 nucleotides are TGTGCCAGCAGTGACCCGACAAAGGAGGGTAATGAGCAGTTCTTC. It codes for CASSDPTKEGNEQFF.

The V and J genes are TRBV19 and TRBJ1-3, with a tentative D call TRBD1 (5 bases). Trimming took off 5 bases at V and 0 bases at J, with 14 bases between the two ends. From germline, CDR1 is LNHDA and CDR2 SQIVND (reference sequence). The CDR3 has 16 residues. CDR3 residues: CASSPLAGRSGNTIYF. CDR3 nucleotide sequence: TGTGCCAGTAGTCCCCTGGCGGGGCGCTCTGGAAACACCATATATTTT.

The gene calls are TRBV2 and TRBJ1-2, with 10 bases fitting TRBD1. Looked up from germline, CDR1 is SNHLY and CDR2 is FYNNEI. After removal of 6 bases from V and 5 bases from J, the junction contained 12 bases not matched to a gene. The CDR3 has 16 amino acids. The CDR3 reads CASSPGQGTLGYGYTF. The DNA of the CDR3 is TGTGCCAGCAGCCCGGGACAGGGGACTTTGGGGTATGGCTACACCTTC. Combining the CDR3 with reference TRBV2 and TRBJ1-2 gives the whole variable domain EPEVTQTPSHQVTQMGQEVILRCVPISNHLYFYWYRQILGQKVEFLVSFYNNEISEKSEIFDDQFSVERPDGSNFTLKIRSTKLEDSAMYFCASSPGQGTLGYGYTFGSGTRLTVV.

This clone was recorded only once. The chain is built from TRBV5-4 and TRBJ2-7; TRBD1 is a possible D gene (6 bases). V shed 4 bases and J shed 7 bases, with 21 bases lying between them. Germline assignment: CDR1 SGHNT and CDR2 YYREEE (reference sequence). The CDR3 is 15 residues long. CDR3 sequence: CASSRGLGVSGEQYF. The CDR3 coding sequence is TGTGCCAGCAGCAGGGGGTTAGGGGTCTCGGGGGAGCAGTACTTC.

The rearrangement joins TRBV6-2 or TRBV6-3 to TRBJ2-5; D possibly corresponds to TRBD2 (6 bases). Germline V gene sequence: CDR1 MNHEY, CDR2 SVGEGT. V shed 5 bases and J shed 5 bases, with 15 bases lying between them. The CDR3 totals 14 residues. CDR3 nucleotides: TGTGCCAGCAGTCGGGAGCGGGTGATCGAGACCCAGTACTTC. Translation gives CASSRERVIETQYF.

The chain has TRBV11-2 and TRBJ1-2; D is uncertain. Germline CDR1 is SGHAT and CDR2 is FQNNGV. The CDR3 contains 12 residues. Trimming pared 5 bases from V and 4 bases from J, leaving 8 bases between. The CDR3 DNA sequence: TGTGCCAGCAGCCCACACCTCTATGGCTACACCTTC. Translation gives CASSPHLYGYTF.

A single count supports this clone. The chain recombines TRBV2 with TRBJ2-5; 7 bases line up with TRBD1. The germline V gene has CDR1 SNHLY and CDR2 FYNNEI. After removal of 7 bases from V and 5 bases from J, the junction contained 10 bases not matched to a gene. The CDR3 sequence is 14 residues long. Here the CDR3 DNA reads TGTGCCAGCAATACACAGGGGCTGGGGGAGACCCAGTACTTC. Its translation is CASNTQGLGETQYF.

The chain carries TRBV10-3 and TRBJ2-3; 12 bases map to TRBD2. Trimming removed 6 bases from V and 0 bases from J; junction bases left unmatched: 1. This CDR3 region has 15 residues. CDR1 is ENHRY and CDR2 is SYGVKD in the germline V gene. Written as DNA, the CDR3 is TGTGCCATCAGGACTAGCGGGGGTAGCACAGATACGCAGTATTTT. As protein: CAIRTSGGSTDTQYF.

As to this clone: This sample also contains other DNA sequences that code for the same CDR3. The genes are TRBV5-1 and TRBJ2-5, with 16 nucleotides matching TRBD2. The CDR3 is 16 residues long. V was pared by 4 bases and J by 4 bases, with 4 bases of the junction left unmatched. Germline CDR1 SGHRS, CDR2 YFSETQ. The CDR3 sequence: CASSAGLAGGVETQYF. CDR3 DNA sequence: TGCGCCAGCAGCGCGGGACTAGCGGGGGGGGTAGAGACCCAGTACTTC.

For this clone: The sample contains more than one DNA sequence encoding this CDR3. The chain links TRBV30 to TRBJ2-7; 7 bases map to TRBD1. Trimming at V came to 3 bases and at J to 2 bases, leaving 7 bases not matched to a gene. Germline CDR1 is GTSNPN and CDR2 is SVGIG (reference sequence). The CDR3 contains 14 residues. The CDR3 DNA reads TGTGCCTGGAGAAGACAGGGCCCAGCCTACGAGCAGTACTTC. This encodes CAWRRQGPAYEQYF.

V usage is TRBV4-1 and J usage is TRBJ2-5; maybe TRBD2 (5 bases). Germline loops: CDR1 MGHRA, CDR2 YSYEKL. Trimming removed 4 bases at V and 1 base at J, with 7 bases between. The CDR3 is 13 amino acids. CDR3 sequence: CASSPRVQETQYF. DNA of the CDR3: TGCGCCAGCAGCCCGAGGGTCCAAGAGACCCAGTACTTC.

The rearrangement uses TRBV4-1 and TRBJ2-3, with D maybe TRBD1 (6 bases). Trimming took off 2 bases at V and 2 bases at J, with 14 bases between the two ends. CDR1 and CDR2 from the germline V gene are MGHRA and YSYEKL. The CDR3 is 16 amino acids. The CDR3 DNA is TGCGCCAGCAGCCAAAACCCGGACAGAAACACAGATACGCAGTATTTT. The encoded protein is CASSQNPDRNTDTQYF.

This chain connects TRBV19 to TRBJ2-3; maybe TRBD2 (5 bases). CDR1 and CDR2 (germline): LNHDA, SQIVND (reference sequence). This CDR3 is built from 11 residues. Trimming cost V 3 bases and J 14 bases, with 12 bases left between them. The CDR3, as DNA: TGTGCCAGTAGTATGACTAACTATGCGTATTTT. Translation gives CASSMTNYAYF.

The chain combines TRBV5-1 with TRBJ2-1; 8 positions agree with TRBD1. Germline V gives CDR1 SGHRS, CDR2 YFSETQ. The CDR3 covers 13 residues. With V trimmed by 2 bases and J by 7 bases, 2 bases remained unmatched. DNA for the CDR3: TGCGCCAGCAGCTTTCACAGGGGGAATGAGCAGTTCTTC. Protein product: CASSFHRGNEQFF.

This clone is a singleton in its sample. The rearrangement joins TRBV6-2 or TRBV6-3 to TRBJ2-1, with TRBD2 identical over 8 bases. CDR3 length: 12 amino acids. Looked up from germline, CDR1 is MNHEY and CDR2 is SVGEGT. After removal of 5 bases from V and 9 bases from J, the junction contained 3 bases not matched to a gene. CDR3: CASSRTSLEQFF. Written as DNA, the CDR3 is TGTGCCAGCAGTCGGACTAGCCTTGAGCAGTTCTTC.

V usage is TRBV27 and J usage is TRBJ2-3; D is possibly TRBD1 (5 bases). The V and J ends lost 0 bases and 4 bases respectively, with 8 bases between them. Germline V gene lookup returns CDR1 MNHEY and CDR2 SMNVEV (reference sequence). This CDR3 contains 14 residues. This CDR3 reads CASSLSRGSDTQYF. CDR3 nucleotide sequence: TGTGCCAGCAGTTTATCTAGGGGATCAGATACGCAGTATTTT.

The CDR3: CAWKFRGRENQPQHF. DNA of the CDR3: TGTGCCTGGAAATTCCGGGGAAGGGAAAATCAGCCCCAGCATTTT. The chain is built from TRBV30 and TRBJ1-5; no reliable D call. CDR1 and CDR2 from the germline V gene are GTSNPN and SVGIG (reference sequence). Between the trimmed V and J ends, which lost 4 bases and 4 bases, there was a span of 17 bases. The CDR3 runs to 15 residues. The full variable domain, with the rest looked up from reference TRBV30 and TRBJ1-5, is SQTIHQWPATLVQPVGSPLSLECTVEGTSNPNLYWYRQAAGRGLQLLFYSVGIGQISSEVPQNLSASRPQDRQFILSSKKLLLSDSGFYLCAWKFRGRENQPQHFGDGTRLSIL.

V and J are TRBV7-2 and TRBJ2-4; TRBD2 matches 16 bases. CDR3 length: 19 amino acids. Looked up from germline, CDR1 is SGHTA and CDR2 is FQGNSA. Losses at the gene ends were 1 base for V and 1 base for J; bases not matched to a gene: 4. The CDR3 sequence is CASSLEGLAGGGAKNIQYF. The CDR3 DNA reads as TGTGCCAGCAGCTTAGAGGGACTAGCGGGAGGGGGGGCCAAAAACATTCAGTACTTC.

V is TRBV7-8 and J is TRBJ2-3, with 9 bases aligning to TRBD2. The CDR3 contains 16 residues. With 5 bases clipped from V and 4 bases from J, the junction kept 10 bases outside the gene matches. Per germline, CDR1 SGHVS and CDR2 FQNEAQ. CDR3 DNA sequence: TGTGCCAGCAGCGAACATAGCGGGAGAGAGGCAGATACGCAGTATTTT. Translated, it gives CASSEHSGREADTQYF.

This clone was detected once. The chain is built from TRBV7-9 and TRBJ2-3; the D gene is possibly TRBD1 (6 bases). Germline-derived CDR1 and CDR2 are SEHNR and FQNEAQ (reference sequence). V lost 4 bases to trimming and J lost 1 base, with 12 bases between them. This CDR3 is built from 15 residues. CDR3 protein: CASSSDRTGTDTQYF. The CDR3 bases are TGTGCCAGCAGCTCCGATAGGACAGGCACAGATACGCAGTATTTT. The complete variable domain, with remaining parts taken from reference TRBV7-9 and TRBJ2-3, reads DTGVSQNPRHKITKRGQNVTFRCDPISEHNRLYWYRQTLGQGPEFLTYFQNEAQLEKSRLLSDRFSAERPKGSFSTLEIQRTEQGDSAMYLCASSSDRTGTDTQYFGPGTRLTVL.

The chain combines TRBV5-8 with TRBJ1-6; TRBD1 agrees at 10 bases. The junction had 7 bases not matched to a gene; V was cut back by 4 bases and J by 9 bases. CDR3 length equals 15 residues. Germline V lookup: CDR1 SGHTS, CDR2 YDEGEE. CDR3 residues: CASSHRDRGFSPLHF. CDR3 nucleotide sequence: TGTGCCAGCAGCCACCGGGACAGGGGATTTTCACCCCTCCACTTT.

In its sample, this clone was seen once. The chain uses TRBV4-3 and TRBJ1-2, with D tentatively TRBD1 (5 bases). Germline V CDR1 and CDR2: LGHNA, YSLEER. The V gene lost 0 bases and the J gene lost 6 bases, with 11 bases spanning the gap. The length of the CDR3 is 14 residues. In nucleotides, the CDR3 is TGCGCCAGCAGCCAAGACCAGGGCCCAAATGGCTACACCTTC. Its protein is CASSQDQGPNGYTF.

The chain recombines TRBV7-8 with TRBJ2-7, with 12 nucleotides matching TRBD2. Looked up from germline, CDR1 is SGHVS and CDR2 is FQNEAQ. The trim removed 6 bases at V and 7 bases at J, leaving 10 bases unmatched. The CDR3 length is 15 residues. The CDR3, as DNA: TGTGCCAGCAGTACCCCCCGACTAGCGGGGGTAGAGCAGTACTTC. Residues: CASSTPRLAGVEQYF.

V usage is TRBV19 and J usage is TRBJ1-2, with TRBD1 identical over 7 bases. Unmatched junction bases numbered 9, after V lost 6 bases and J lost 2 bases. This CDR3 is built from 15 residues. In germline, CDR1 is LNHDA, CDR2 SQIVND (reference sequence). This CDR3 is CASSHTGESNYGYTF. The CDR3 region has the DNA TGTGCCAGTAGCCACACAGGGGAATCGAACTATGGCTACACCTTC.

The rearrangement links TRBV6-6 to TRBJ2-1; unclear D gene. Germline V gives CDR1 MNHNY, CDR2 SVGAGI (reference sequence). V was cut by 5 bases and J by 0 bases, with 14 bases left in between. The CDR3 totals 16 residues. The CDR3: CASSRSRPSSYNEQFF. The CDR3 nucleotides are TGTGCCAGCAGTCGAAGTCGTCCCAGCTCCTACAATGAGCAGTTCTTC.